This T cell receptor beta chain was observed in a study of beta chain features in type 1 diabetes. General study points: HLA influence on TCRB rearrangement stayed unresolved here. The study found that naive, central memory and Treg TCRB repertoires appeared more similar in patients than in healthy donors. Type 1 diabetes patients had VDJ junctions that carried fewer insertions and more deletions.

As for this clone: Its specificity is not known.

Purity of each sorted population was above 95%. With 4 bases removed from V and 4 bases from J, the gap between germline ends came to 9 bases. The germline gives CDR1 SGHRS, CDR2 YFSETQ. The CDR3 spans 12 residues. Isolated RNA was reverse transcribed in full, so expressed TCRB transcripts were sequenced. The table came from immunoSEQ multiplex PCR; TCRdb's copy has only in-frame clones and leaves some out. The sample includes around 58,000 clones, roughly three fifths seen only once; the top ten take about 2.2%. The chain employs TRBV5-1 and TRBJ2-7; D uncertain. The sequence came from a woman aged 18 to 35 in good health. Sequences were obtained from Tregs from blood. Here the CDR3 DNA reads TGCGCCAGCAGCCAGGCCGGATACGAGCAGTACTTC. The encoded protein is CASSQAGYEQYF.